A selection of T cell receptor beta chains follows, all from one sample in a study of shared clonotypes between healthy human individuals. Assay: immunoSEQ multiplex PCR; the TCRdb copy retains only in-frame clones and omits some. The data show a few million clones, roughly 93% seen once. Sample: naive CD4+ T cells from PBMCs. These receptors came from a man younger than 35 in good health. Some clones in this sample may be carry-over from other donors' samples. CDR3s include the opening cysteine and the closing phenylalanine or tryptophan. The order of the fields is J gene, clone size, D gene, V gene, CDR3 DNA, CDR3 protein. D genes are given only for firm matches. Expanded clones get a size class; other rows say once, few or many, or leave the size out.

TRBJ1-1 . . TRBV5-4 TGTGCCAGCAGCTTCGACCAGAACACTGAAGCTTTCTTT CASSFDQNTEAFF
TRBJ2-1 . . TRBV7-2 TGTGCCAGCAGCCTAAGGCCGACAGGCCCACCCTACAATGAGCAGTTCTTC CASSLRPTGPPYNEQFF
TRBJ2-7 . . TRBV7-9 TGTGCCAGCAGCTGGCTGGGCGCGGGGGCCGAGCAGTACTTC CASSWLGAGAEQYF
TRBJ2-7 . TRBD2 TRBV7-2 TGTGCCAGCAGCACTAGCGGGGGGTTCTACGAGCAGTACTTC CASSTSGGFYEQYF
TRBJ1-5 . . TRBV7-3 TGTGCCAGCAGCTTAATAGTAAGTCGCGGGGTCCCCATGAGGGACCGTGATCAGCCCCAGCATTTT CASSLIVSRGVPMRDRDQPQHF
TRBJ1-2 once . TRBV7-9 TGTGCCAGCAGTCAATCGGGACTGATCTATGGCTACACCTTC CASSQSGLIYGYTF
TRBJ2-2 . . TRBV4-1 TGCGCCAGCTCGGGCAGGGCGGAGACCGGGGAGCTGTTTTTT CASSGRAETGELFF
TRBJ2-4 . . TRBV28 TGTGCCAACCAGACAGAGAAAAACATTCAGTACTTC CANQTEKNIQYF
TRBJ1-1 few . TRBV9 TGTGCCAGCAGCGTAGTTATGGGGAACACTGAAGCTTTCTTT CASSVVMGNTEAFF
TRBJ1-4 . TRBD1 TRBV28 TGTGCCAGCAGTTCCCCAGGGGGGGAGAATGAAAAACTGTTTTTT CASSSPGGENEKLFF
TRBJ2-1 . TRBD2 TRBV5-4 TGTGCCAGCAGCTTGACTAGCGGGAGTAATGAGCAGTTCTTC CASSLTSGSNEQFF
TRBJ1-4 . . TRBV5-1 TGCGCCAGCAGCTTGGCAGGGAGGGGAGCTAATGAAAAACTGTTTTTT CASSLAGRGANEKLFF
TRBJ2-5 . . TRBV11-2 TGTGCCAGCAGCCCGACTGCAACCCAAGAGACCCAGTACTTC CASSPTATQETQYF
TRBJ2-1 . TRBD2 TRBV7-2 TGTGCCAGCAGATTGGCGGGAGGGCCGTCCTACAATGAGCAGTTCTTC CASRLAGGPSYNEQFF
TRBJ2-1 . TRBD2 TRBV7-9 TGTGCCAGCAGCCCCGGACTAGCGGGAGGGAACAATGAGCAGTTCTTC CASSPGLAGGNNEQFF
TRBJ2-4 . . TRBV29-1 TGCAGCGTGACGGGATCCGGGGACATTCAGTACTTC CSVTGSGDIQYF
TRBJ1-5 . . TRBV10-3 TGTGCCATCACAGCAGCGAGCAATCAGCCCCAGCATTTT CAITAASNQPQHF
TRBJ2-7 . . TRBV28 TGTGCCAGCAGTTTACCTCGGGCAGGTACCTACGAGCAGTACTTC CASSLPRAGTYEQYF
TRBJ1-5 once . TRBV7-8 TGTGCCAGCAGCCCCCGAGGAGGCACAGTGTCGAGCCAGCCCCAGCATTTT CASSPRGGTVSSQPQHF
TRBJ1-1 . . TRBV10-1 TGCGCCAGCAGTGTGGGCTTGAACACTGAAGCTTTCTTT CASSVGLNTEAFF
TRBJ2-1 once TRBD1 TRBV28 TGTGCCAGCAGTTTACCCCACAGGGGGAAGGAGAATGAGCAGTTCTTC CASSLPHRGKENEQFF
TRBJ2-7 . . TRBV5-6 TGTGCCAGCAGCTCCCGGAGCTCCTACGAGCAGTACTTC CASSSRSSYEQYF
TRBJ2-3 . . TRBV5-6 TGTGCCAGCAGCCCCCCAGGGATTCCCCTGGGGATCGATACGCAGTATTTT CASSPPGIPLGIDTQYF
TRBJ1-3 . . TRBV9 TGTGCCAGCAGCGTGGGGCAGGGTCTTTTCTCTGGAAACACCATATATTTT CASSVGQGLFSGNTIYF
TRBJ1-1 . . TRBV5-6 TGTGCCAGCAGCTTGGCGGCGGGGAACACTGAAGCTTTCTTT CASSLAAGNTEAFF
TRBJ2-3 . . TRBV30 TGTGCCTGGGGGGACTCACACACAGATACGCAGTATTTT CAWGDSHTDTQYF
TRBJ1-2 once . TRBV19 TGTGCCAGCCATCGGGGGTATAACTATGGCTACACCTTC CASHRGYNYGYTF
TRBJ2-1 once . TRBV7-3 TGTGCCAGCAGCTCTCCCCACGCTGGCGGATCCTACAATGAGCAGTTCTTC CASSSPHAGGSYNEQFF
TRBJ2-1 . . TRBV4-3 TGCGCCAGCAGCCAAGATCTCTACAATGAGCAGTTCTTC CASSQDLYNEQFF
TRBJ2-2 once TRBD1 TRBV27 TGTGCCAGCAGCTCGTTTGTGGCAGGGGGCGCGTCTGGGGAGCTGTTTTTT CASSSFVAGGASGELFF
TRBJ1-4 . TRBD1 TRBV5-1 TGCGCCAGCAGTCGGGGGTCCCCGGACAGGGGAAGAGAAAAACTGTTTTTT CASSRGSPDRGREKLFF